The 13 T cell receptor beta chains below all came from one sample that was sequenced in a study of T cell responses to AZD1222 COVID-19 vaccine. Data came from immunoSEQ multiplex PCR; TCRdb stores just in-frame clones and leaves some out. The table records some 94,000 clones, 70% to 90% of them present only once. The sequencing used peripheral blood, collected on day 0 of AZD1222 vaccination. Every receptor here comes from an adult in good health.

The chain is built from TRBV6-5 and TRBJ1-6; D unresolved. The CDR3 sequence is 16 residues long. The V gene's germline CDR1 is MNHEY and CDR2 SVGAGI. V was clipped by 1 base and J by 2 bases, with 9 bases between them. The CDR3 DNA follows: TGTGCCAGCAGTTACTTCCCGTCAGCCTATAATTCACCCCTCCACTTT. Translated, it gives CASSYFPSAYNSPLHF.

The chain combines TRBV7-9 with TRBJ1-1; D is ambiguous. The CDR3 extends over 12 amino acids. Trimming stripped 8 bases from V and 3 bases from J, with 10 bases between. The germline V gene encodes CDR1 SEHNR and CDR2 FQNEAQ (reference sequence). The CDR3 is CASVREHTEAFF. CDR3 bases: TGTGCCAGCGTTAGAGAACACACTGAAGCTTTCTTT.

The chain combines TRBV6-5 with TRBJ1-2; 9 bases agree with TRBD1. The V gene end was trimmed by 5 bases and the J gene end by 3 bases; junction bases not matched to a gene: 7. Germline V gene sequence: CDR1 MNHEY, CDR2 SVGAGI. The CDR3 totals 15 residues. The CDR3 protein is CASSHPGQGYYGYTF. The CDR3 coding sequence is TGTGCCAGCAGTCACCCGGGACAGGGTTACTATGGCTACACCTTC.

The J gene is TRBJ2-1, the V gene TRBV7-6; D not certain. Per germline, CDR1 SGHVS and CDR2 FNYEAQ. Trimming took off 1 base at V and 5 bases at J, with 12 bases between the two ends. CDR3 length: 15 amino acids. CDR3 sequence (DNA): TGTGCCAGCAGCTTAGGGGCTAGTCGCGACAATGAGCAGTTCTTC. Residues: CASSLGASRDNEQFF.

This clone has a single count. This sequence joins TRBV6-2 or TRBV6-3 and TRBJ1-2; D is possibly TRBD1 (5 bases). Trimming cost V 2 bases and J 8 bases, with 18 bases left between them. The CDR3 loop spans 15 amino acids. The germline V gene has CDR1 MNHEY and CDR2 SVGEGT. The CDR3 loop reads CASSYDISGPKGYTF. The CDR3 DNA sequence: TGTGCCAGCAGTTACGATATTTCGGGACCGAAGGGCTACACCTTC.

V gene TRBV7-9 combines with J gene TRBJ2-3; D may be TRBD1 or TRBD2 (6 bases each). The CDR3 covers 17 residues. Trimming removed 5 bases from V and 2 bases from J, with 20 bases in between. The V gene's germline CDR1 is SEHNR and CDR2 FQNEAQ (reference sequence). Written as DNA, the CDR3 is TGTGCCAGCAGCCCCATCCGATGGGGGCGGGACACAGATACGCAGTATTTT. Its translation: CASSPIRWGRDTDTQYF.

This rearrangement joins TRBV6-1 to TRBJ2-3; TRBD2 agrees at 13 bases. The CDR3 has 16 amino acids. The V and J ends lost 0 bases and 4 bases, in that order; junction bases with no gene match: 1. Germline V lookup: CDR1 MNHNS, CDR2 SASEGT. The CDR3 loop reads CASSEALAGGSDTQYF. CDR3 nucleotides: TGTGCCAGCAGTGAAGCACTAGCGGGGGGGTCAGATACGCAGTATTTT.

This chain's CDR3 is CASSPPRLGGYGYTF. CDR3 DNA sequence: TGTGCCAGCAGCCCCCCGCGTCTAGGGGGCTATGGCTACACCTTC. V is TRBV13 and J is TRBJ1-2, with D possibly matching TRBD1 (6 bases). CDR3 length: 15 residues. V shed 5 bases and J shed 4 bases, with 17 bases lying between them. The germline V gene encodes CDR1 PRHDT and CDR2 FYEKMQ (reference sequence).

CDR3 region: CASSEGAVAKNIQYF. In DNA form, the CDR3 reads TGTGCCAGCAGTGAAGGGGCGGTAGCCAAAAACATTCAGTACTTC. The chain joins TRBV25-1 to TRBJ2-4, with D possibly TRBD1 on 5 matching bases. The CDR3 spans 15 residues. V dropped 2 bases and J dropped 0 bases, with 8 bases sitting between them. Germline CDR1 MGHDK, CDR2 SYGVNS.

V gene TRBV10-3 combines with J gene TRBJ1-2; the D is unclear. Looked up from germline, CDR1 is ENHRY and CDR2 is SYGVKD. The length of the CDR3 is 13 residues. V was pared by 0 bases and J by 6 bases, with 8 bases between. In DNA, the CDR3 is TGTGCCATCAGTGAGTCTGAGGTCAATGGCTACACCTTC. It codes for CAISESEVNGYTF.

The gene calls are TRBV7-8 and TRBJ1-5; the D gene is possibly TRBD1 (5 bases). V was cut by 5 bases and J by 1 base, with 12 bases left in between. The CDR3 is 15 residues long. CDR1 SGHVS and CDR2 FQNEAQ come from the germline V gene. The CDR3 sequence: CASSVMTESNQPQHF. CDR3 bases: TGTGCCAGCAGCGTAATGACAGAGAGCAATCAGCCCCAGCATTTT.

This clone was picked up one time. The V gene is TRBV10-3, the J gene TRBJ1-5; D unresolved. Trimming stripped 6 bases from V and 0 bases from J, with 9 bases between. Per the germline V gene, CDR1 is ENHRY and CDR2 is SYGVKD. This CDR3 has 14 amino acids. This chain's CDR3 is CAIRSEISNQPQHF. In nucleotides, the CDR3 is TGTGCCATCAGATCGGAGATTAGCAATCAGCCCCAGCATTTT.

The genes are TRBV4-3 and TRBJ1-1, with D perhaps matching TRBD1 (6 bases). Trimming removed 1 base at V and 5 bases at J, with 14 bases between. Per the germline V gene, CDR1 is LGHNA and CDR2 is YSLEER. This CDR3 region has 15 residues. As DNA, the CDR3 is TGCGCCAGCAGCCAAGGAGTCGGGGGGCAAACTGAAGCTTTCTTT. Amino acid sequence: CASSQGVGGQTEAFF.